This T cell receptor (beta chain) comes out of a study of human T cells and chemical hapten exposure. For the study at large: Small volume differences among pooled libraries mainly caused per-sample TCR yield variation. Study conclusions and caveats: TCRs above 1 in 1000 frequency stayed constant with DPC sensitization.

Unique molecular identifiers were attached to individual cDNA molecules within the library. Per the study methods: From about 22,000 to 700,000 TCRs were found per sample, with a median of about 96,000. TCRdb used MiXCR to reprocess the RACE reads, holding one entry per CDR3 protein. TCRdb, rather than the study authors, made the V and J calls. The top ten hold 2.5% to 3% of the sample, which has more than 70,000 distinct CDR3 sequences, approximately 9% seen once. The sample's time point: healthy volunteer bleed at 2 weeks. The total RNA was obtained from whole blood that was not fractionated. CDR3 length: 12 residues. The germline CDR1 and CDR2 sequences are SEHNR and FQNEAQ (reference sequence). With regard to this clonotype: What it binds is unknown. A much larger clonotype is one base distant, so this may be a read error.

This receptor was obtained from a female donor in good health. Some clones in this sample may be carry-over from other donors' samples. Sequences were obtained from whole blood. The chain couples TRBV7-9 to TRBJ1-1, with D perhaps TRBD1 (6 bases). The CDR3 spells CVSNGGQAEAFF. The CDR3 DNA sequence: TGTGTCAGCAACGGGGGGCAGGCTGAAGCTTTCTTT.